Listed below are T cell receptor beta chains from one sample, sequenced in a study of a mutant IDH1 vaccine in newly diagnosed glioma. The antigens of these receptors remain unknown. TCRdb keeps only in-frame clones here, not all; method: immunoSEQ multiplex PCR. This table has some 60,000 clones, approximately 84% appearing once. Specimen: PBMCs, collected from a glioma patient whose treatment included an IDH1 peptide vaccine. All receptors come from a man aged 30 to 45 with glioma. Both conserved end residues are part of each CDR3. Each record gives: J gene, clone size, V gene, D gene, CDR3 DNA, CDR3 protein. The D gene is left open where the match is weak. The size of a clone is reported for some rows only, either as once, few or many, or as a class for expanded clones.

TRBJ2-2 | NA | TRBV4-3 | NA | TGCGCCAGTAGAATGTGGGGATACACCGGGGAGCTGTTTTTT | CASRMWGYTGELFF
TRBJ2-3 | NA | TRBV2 | NA | TGTGCCAGCGGTCTAAGGCCTCTCCCGCAGTATTTT | CASGLRPLPQYF
TRBJ2-7 | NA | TRBV15 | TRBD2 | TGTGCCACCAGCCGGGGCGGGCTAGCGGGGTATGAGCAGTACTTC | CATSRGGLAGYEQYF
TRBJ2-1 | NA | TRBV6-5 | TRBD2 | TGTGCCAGCAGTTACTCGGAAGCAGGGAGGGACAATGAGCAGTTCTTC | CASSYSEAGRDNEQFF
TRBJ1-1 | NA | TRBV15 | NA | TGTGCCACCAGCAGAGGAAGTAAGTTCTCGAACACTGAAGCTTTCTTT | CATSRGSKFSNTEAFF
TRBJ1-1 | NA | TRBV6-1 | NA | TGTGCCAGCAGTGAAAACAGGGTAGGCATTGGTGGCACTGAAGCTTTCTTT | CASSENRVGIGGTEAFF
TRBJ2-3 | NA | TRBV6-6 | TRBD1 | TGTGCCAGCAGTTACGTCAAGGGGGCGAACACAGATACGCAGTATTTT | CASSYVKGANTDTQYF
TRBJ1-6 | NA | TRBV30 | NA | TGTGCCTGGAAGGAGAGCTCCTATAATTCACCCCTCCACTTT | CAWKESSYNSPLHF
TRBJ2-2 | NA | TRBV2 | NA | TGTGCCAGCAGTCGGGTGACGAACACCGGGGAGCTGTTTTTT | CASSRVTNTGELFF
TRBJ2-7 | NA | TRBV2 | TRBD2 | TGTGCCAGCAGTGAAGCAGGAGCGGGGGGAGGCTACGAGCAGTACTTC | CASSEAGAGGGYEQYF
TRBJ1-1 | once | TRBV7-2 | NA | TGTGCCAGCAGCTTAGGTCGCCGAGGCACTGAAGCTTTCTTT | CASSLGRRGTEAFF
TRBJ1-2 | NA | TRBV6-5 | NA | TGTGCCAGCAGTTACTACGGGACTCTCTATGGCTACACCTTC | CASSYYGTLYGYTF
TRBJ2-3 | NA | TRBV29-1 | NA | TGCAGCGTTGGGAAAGTCCCTACAGATACGCAGTATTTT | CSVGKVPTDTQYF
TRBJ1-2 | NA | TRBV5-6 | TRBD1 | TGTGCCAGCAGCGCGGGGACAGGCGCACATAACTATGGCTACACCTTC | CASSAGTGAHNYGYTF
TRBJ2-7 | NA | TRBV5-6 | NA | TGTGCCAGCAGCTTGGTCGGCGACGAGCAGTACTTC | CASSLVGDEQYF
TRBJ1-2 | NA | TRBV2 | NA | TGTGCCAGCATCATCAACCAGAACTATGGCTACACCTTC | CASIINQNYGYTF
TRBJ1-1 | NA | TRBV9 | TRBD1 | TGTGCCAGCAGTAGGACAGGAGGGAACACTGAAGCTTTCTTT | CASSRTGGNTEAFF
TRBJ1-5 | NA | TRBV11-2 | NA | TGTGCCAGCAGCTTAGGGTCCAATCAGCCCCAGCATTTT | CASSLGSNQPQHF
TRBJ2-1 | NA | TRBV2 | TRBD2 | TGTGCCAGCAGTGAGAACCGGGAGGGGAGTCTCTCCTACAATGAGCAGTTCTTC | CASSENREGSLSYNEQFF
TRBJ2-3 | NA | TRBV11-2 | NA | TGTGCCAGCAGCCCGGAGGTGGGCCGAATTACAGATACGCAGTATTTT | CASSPEVGRITDTQYF
TRBJ2-7 | NA | TRBV6-5 | NA | TGTGCCAGCCAGCAGGGTCACGAGCAGTACTTC | CASQQGHEQYF
TRBJ1-1 | once | TRBV6-6 | NA | TGTGCCAGCAGTTACACCCGAAGCTCTGAAGCTTTCTTT | CASSYTRSSEAFF
TRBJ1-2 | NA | TRBV30 | NA | TGTGCCTGGAATAAACTTAGGGGTGGCTACACCTTC | CAWNKLRGGYTF
TRBJ1-4 | NA | TRBV28 | NA | TGTGCCAGCAGTGTTACCGGGAACTTAAATGAAAAACTGTTTTTT | CASSVTGNLNEKLFF
TRBJ2-1 | NA | TRBV28 | TRBD2 | TGTGCCAGCAAGGCGCTAGCGGGAGTTTATGAGCAGTTCTTC | CASKALAGVYEQFF
TRBJ2-7 | few | TRBV11-2 | NA | TGTGCCAGCAGCTTAGATATAGAAGGCGAGCAGTACTTC | CASSLDIEGEQYF
TRBJ2-5 | NA | TRBV5-1 | NA | TGCGCCAGCAGCCTTGGTTATCGCGGCGGGTTCGTGGAGACCCAGTACTTC | CASSLGYRGGFVETQYF
TRBJ1-5 | few | TRBV6-1 | NA | TGTGCCAGCAGCTTTACACCGAGGAACAATCAGCCCCAGCATTTT | CASSFTPRNNQPQHF
TRBJ2-3 | NA | TRBV7-9 | NA | TGTGCCAGCAGCTCAGTCCCGCGGAGTAGCACAGATACGCAGTATTTT | CASSSVPRSSTDTQYF
TRBJ2-7 | NA | TRBV7-2 | TRBD2 | TGTGCCAGCAGCTACGGTATAGCGGGATCGGGAGAGCAGTACTTC | CASSYGIAGSGEQYF
TRBJ1-4 | NA | TRBV7-2 | TRBD1 | TGTGCCAGCAGCCCCGGAGGGACAGTTTCGGGTGAAAAACTGTTTTTT | CASSPGGTVSGEKLFF
TRBJ2-7 | NA | TRBV7-2 | NA | TGTGCCAGCAGCTTCTCTAGCTCCTACGAGCAGTACTTC | CASSFSSSYEQYF
TRBJ1-2 | NA | TRBV19 | NA | TGTGCCAGTAGTAATGGGTATGGCTACACCTTC | CASSNGYGYTF
TRBJ1-4 | NA | TRBV7-9 | NA | TGTGCCAGCAGCTTAGTGGAGGGTCCCAAACTGTTTTTT | CASSLVEGPKLFF
TRBJ1-5 | NA | TRBV2 | TRBD1 | TGTGCCAGCACCGGGACAGGGAGCAATCAGCCCCAGCATTTT | CASTGTGSNQPQHF
TRBJ1-4 | NA | TRBV20-1 | NA | TGCAGTGCCCGACCGAATGAAAAACTGTTTTTT | CSARPNEKLFF
TRBJ2-5 | NA | TRBV18 | NA | TGTGCCAGCTCCACCAATACAGATGAGACCCAGTACTTC | CASSTNTDETQYF
TRBJ1-2 | NA | TRBV18 | NA | TGTGCCAGCTCACCAGGGATTCAAGAAATCTATGGCTACACCTTC | CASSPGIQEIYGYTF
TRBJ1-5 | NA | TRBV10-3 | NA | TGTGCCATCAGTGATGTGGACGGGGGTTCACACCAGCCCCAGCATTTT | CAISDVDGGSHQPQHF
TRBJ1-1 | once | TRBV6-1 | NA | TGTGCCAGCAGTGATCAGACTAACACTGAAGCTTTCTTT | CASSDQTNTEAFF
TRBJ1-2 | NA | TRBV27 | NA | TGTGCCAGCAGTTTAATCGGCGATTCTAACTATGGCTACACCTTC | CASSLIGDSNYGYTF
TRBJ1-5 | NA | TRBV5-6 | NA | TGTGCCAGCAGCTTTGGGGGAAGCAGGCCCCAGCATTTT | CASSFGGSRPQHF
TRBJ2-1 | NA | TRBV5-1 | NA | TGCGCCAGCAGCTTGGGCCCTGAGAGAGAGCAGTTCTTC | CASSLGPEREQFF
TRBJ2-1 | NA | TRBV15 | NA | TGTGCCACCAGCAGGGACCGCACCTCCTACACCGCGCAGTTCTTC | CATSRDRTSYTAQFF
TRBJ1-1 | NA | TRBV5-4 | NA | TGTGCCAGCAGTTTTGGGGCTGGTCTTGAAGCTTTCTTT | CASSFGAGLEAFF
TRBJ2-2 | NA | TRBV9 | NA | TGTGCCAGCAGCGTAGGCACCGTCACCGGGGAGCTGTTTTTT | CASSVGTVTGELFF
TRBJ1-2 | NA | TRBV6-6 | NA | TGTGCCAGCAGTGAGAGGACAGATAACTATGGCTACACCTTC | CASSERTDNYGYTF
TRBJ1-2 | few | TRBV5-1 | NA | TGCGCCAGCAGCTTGGGATATGGCTACACCTTC | CASSLGYGYTF
TRBJ1-1 | NA | TRBV5-5 | NA | TGTGCCAGCAGCATTGGAAGCCGGGCGAACACTGAAGCTTTCTTT | CASSIGSRANTEAFF
TRBJ2-1 | NA | TRBV28 | NA | TGTGCCAGCAGCCTACGGGTTGATGAGCAGTTCTTC | CASSLRVDEQFF